The rows below give T cell receptor beta chains drawn from one sample of a study of blood T cell repertoires in COVID-19. Assay used: immunoSEQ multiplex PCR; TCRdb lists only in-frame clones, some missing. This table holds about 500,000 clones, 70% to 90% found once. Material for sequencing was peripheral blood. The source of these receptors is a woman aged 50 to 60 with COVID-19, enrolled during active disease. The CDR3 runs from the conserved cysteine through the conserved F or W. Each record gives: D gene, V gene, J gene, clone size, CDR3 DNA, CDR3 protein. D genes are given only for firm matches. Clone size is stated in some rows and not others, as once, few, many or a class when expanded.

-	TRBV12-3/TRBV12-4	TRBJ1-2	-	TGTGCCAGCAGTTTCCAGGGTAGCTATGGCTACACCTTC	CASSFQGSYGYTF
-	TRBV19	TRBJ1-1	-	TGTGCCAGTAGTAGATTCCGGACGGCCACGGGAGCTGAAGCTTTCTTT	CASSRFRTATGAEAFF
TRBD1	TRBV7-9	TRBJ2-7	-	TGTGCCAGCAGCACCGTTACAGGGGCTTTCGAGCAGTACTTC	CASSTVTGAFEQYF
TRBD1	TRBV6-6	TRBJ1-2	-	TGTGCCAGCAGCCCCACGATTGGACAGGGGGCCTATGGCTACACCTTC	CASSPTIGQGAYGYTF
-	TRBV15	TRBJ1-5	-	TGTGCCACCAGCTACGACAGTCTCGGCATGCCCCAGCATTTT	CATSYDSLGMPQHF
TRBD1	TRBV5-1	TRBJ2-7	-	TGCGCCAGCCGTCGGGACAGCCCATACGAACAGTACTTC	CASRRDSPYEQYF
TRBD1	TRBV18	TRBJ2-1	-	TGTGCCAGCTCGGGTGGACAGGCTTACAATGAGCAGTTCTTC	CASSGGQAYNEQFF
-	TRBV11-2	TRBJ1-2	-	TGTGCCAGCAGCTTGGGCACCTCTAACTATGGCTACACCTTC	CASSLGTSNYGYTF
-	TRBV24-1	TRBJ2-3	-	TGTGCCACCAGTGATTTAGGACAGAAAAGCACAGATACGCAGTATTTT	CATSDLGQKSTDTQYF
-	TRBV7-7	TRBJ2-7	-	TGTGCCAGCAGCTCTCCGGGTGAAGGGGGCGAGCAGTACTTC	CASSSPGEGGEQYF
-	TRBV19	TRBJ2-1	-	TGTGCCAGTAGTAAGAATACAGGGTTGGGTTACAATGAGCAGTTCTTC	CASSKNTGLGYNEQFF
TRBD1	TRBV9	TRBJ2-7	-	TGTGCCAGCAGCGCCGGGACAGCCTACGAGCAGTACTTC	CASSAGTAYEQYF
-	TRBV27	TRBJ1-5	-	TGTGCCAGCAGTTTTACGGGGGACCAGCCCCAGCATTTT	CASSFTGDQPQHF
TRBD2	TRBV6-1	TRBJ2-7	-	TGTGCCAGCAGTGAAGCAGGGAGCGGGGGTCCCTCCTACGAGCAGTACTTC	CASSEAGSGGPSYEQYF
-	TRBV5-6	TRBJ2-2	-	TGTGCCAGCAGCCCAGGGAGGAGCGGGGAGCTGTTTTTT	CASSPGRSGELFF
TRBD1	TRBV11-2	TRBJ2-7	-	TGTGCCAGCAGCCGTCTGGGACAGGCCAAAAGCTCCTACGAGCAGTACTTC	CASSRLGQAKSSYEQYF
TRBD1	TRBV19	TRBJ2-5	many	TGTGCCAGTAGCTCCTACGGCAGGGGGCAAGGAGAGACCCAGTACTTC	CASSSYGRGQGETQYF
-	TRBV7-2	TRBJ2-7	once	TGTGCCAGCAGCCCGACTAGTTCCAACTACGAGCAGTACTTC	CASSPTSSNYEQYF
-	TRBV2	TRBJ1-6	-	TGTGCCAGCAGTGGATGGCAGATTAATTCACCCCTCCACTTT	CASSGWQINSPLHF
TRBD1	TRBV6-5	TRBJ1-2	-	TGTGCCAGCACCCCGACAGGGGAATATGGCTACACCTTC	CASTPTGEYGYTF
TRBD1	TRBV5-1	TRBJ2-3	-	TGCGCCAGCAGCTTCCGGGACAGGCGCACAGATACGCAGTATTTT	CASSFRDRRTDTQYF
TRBD1	TRBV7-9	TRBJ1-6	-	TGTGCCAGCAGCCCCCGGGACAGCGAGGCACCCCTCCACTTT	CASSPRDSEAPLHF
-	TRBV6-6	TRBJ1-1	-	TGTGCCAGCAGTCCCCTCGAGCTTACGCGGGTGGACACTGAAGCTTTCTTT	CASSPLELTRVDTEAFF
-	TRBV6-1	TRBJ2-7	-	TGTGCCAGCAGTTCCCACGGGGTTAACTACGAGCAGTACTTC	CASSSHGVNYEQYF
-	TRBV5-1	TRBJ1-5	-	TGCGCCAGCAGCTTGGGGCCAGGGTTGGGACAGCCCCAGCATTTT	CASSLGPGLGQPQHF
-	TRBV12-5	TRBJ2-7	-	TGTGCTAGTGGCATGGGAGGCGAGCAGTACTTC	CASGMGGEQYF
TRBD1	TRBV3-1/TRBV3-2	TRBJ1-2	-	TGTGCCAGCAGCCAAGGGACAGGGGGCTATGGCTACACCTTC	CASSQGTGGYGYTF
TRBD1	TRBV7-9	TRBJ2-7	-	TGTGCCAGCAGCGTACAGGGGTACGAGCAGTACTTC	CASSVQGYEQYF
TRBD1	TRBV7-9	TRBJ1-2	-	TGTGCCAGCAGCCCTACAGGGGACTACACCTTC	CASSPTGDYTF
TRBD1	TRBV19	TRBJ1-1	few	TGTGCCAGTAGTGTAGGGACAGGGAGTACTGAAGCTTTCTTT	CASSVGTGSTEAFF
TRBD1	TRBV30	TRBJ2-5	-	TGTGCCGTCGAGGGGGCTGAGACCCAGTACTTC	CAVEGAETQYF
TRBD2	TRBV10-3	TRBJ2-5	-	TGTGCCATCAGCAGGACTAGCGGGGGGCAAGAGACCCAGTACTTC	CAISRTSGGQETQYF
-	TRBV10-2	TRBJ2-2	once	TGCGCCAGCAGGGAAAACTTAGGGGCCGGGGAGCTGTTTTTT	CASRENLGAGELFF
TRBD1	TRBV10-2	TRBJ1-1	-	TGCGCCAGCATTTCTTCCAGGGGGCACACTGAAGCTTTCTTT	CASISSRGHTEAFF
-	TRBV30	TRBJ1-5	-	TGTGCCTGGAGTAGACTGAATAGCAATCAGCCCCAGCATTTT	CAWSRLNSNQPQHF
-	TRBV29-1	TRBJ2-7	-	TGCAGCGTTGAAGGCCCCGGGACTGAAACTGGCGAGCAGTACTTC	CSVEGPGTETGEQYF
-	TRBV19	TRBJ1-1	once	TGTGCCAGCCGGAGGGGGGGCAGGAGAGCGGACACTGAAGCTTTCTTT	CASRRGGRRADTEAFF
-	TRBV6-5	TRBJ2-1	once	TGTGCCAGCAGTTCGCGGGGAACGATTTACAATGAGCAGTTCTTC	CASSSRGTIYNEQFF
TRBD2	TRBV7-2	TRBJ2-1	-	TGTGCCAGCAGCTTAGTGGGTGCGGGGGGCAACAATGAGCAGTTCTTC	CASSLVGAGGNNEQFF
TRBD2	TRBV20-1	TRBJ2-3	once	TGCAGTGCCCGGGGGGTGGAGCAGTATTTT	CSARGVEQYF
TRBD2	TRBV6-5	TRBJ2-7	-	TGTGCCAGCAGTTACGGGACTAGCAAGCCTCCCCCCGAGCAGTACTTC	CASSYGTSKPPPEQYF
TRBD2	TRBV2	TRBJ2-2	-	TGTGCCAGCAGGACCATGGGAGGGCTAGCGGGGACCGGGGAGCTGTTTTTT	CASRTMGGLAGTGELFF
-	TRBV19	TRBJ1-5	-	TGTGCCAGTAGTATATCCCAGGGGATAAGCAATCAGCCCCAGCATTTT	CASSISQGISNQPQHF